One sample yielded the 13 T cell receptor beta chains listed below, sequenced in a study of metastatic and nonmetastatic thyroid tumors. There were no patients who had received any treatment before thyroid surgery. MiXCR re-clonotyped the PCR reads for TCRdb. This sample yields about 15,000 clones, of which 23% are seen a single time; 9.5% to 15% belongs to the top ten. The sample taken for sequencing was tumor tissue. Every receptor here comes from a female donor with papillary thyroid cancer or a benign thyroid nodule (not recorded which). Some clones in this sample may be carry-over from other donors' samples.

The chain uses TRBV2 and TRBJ2-1, with D possibly TRBD1 on 6 matching bases. CDR3 length: 15 residues. CDR1 and CDR2 (germline): SNHLY, FYNNEI. Between the trimmed V and J ends, which lost 2 bases and 3 bases, there was a span of 11 bases. DNA for the CDR3: TGTGCCAGCAGTGAATACCAGGGGTTCTACAATGAGCAGTTCTTC. Translated, it gives CASSEYQGFYNEQFF. The variable domain in full, completed from reference TRBV2 and TRBJ2-1, reads EPEVTQTPSHQVTQMGQEVILRCVPISNHLYFYWYRQILGQKVEFLVSFYNNEISEKSEIFDDQFSVERPDGSNFTLKIRSTKLEDSAMYFCASSEYQGFYNEQFFGPGTRLTVL.

For this clone: A read error may explain this, as a much larger clone is one base away. The chain recombines TRBV2 with TRBJ2-1; weak D call: TRBD2 (5 bases). Trimming took off 7 bases at V and 7 bases at J, with 20 bases between the two ends. The CDR3 extends over 15 amino acids. Per the germline V gene, CDR1 is SNHLY and CDR2 is FYNNEI. The DNA of the CDR3 is TGTGCCAGCATTTCTCGGAGAGGGCCGGTGAATGAGCAGTTCTTC. Protein product: CASISRRGPVNEQFF. Full variable domain (remainder filled in from reference TRBV2 and TRBJ2-1): EPEVTQTPSHQVTQMGQEVILRCVPISNHLYFYWYRQILGQKVEFLVSFYNNEISEKSEIFDDQFSVERPDGSNFTLKIRSTKLEDSAMYFCASISRRGPVNEQFFGPGTRLTVL.

The chain couples TRBV20-1 to TRBJ2-2, with D perhaps matching TRBD2 (6 bases). The V end lost 3 bases, the J end lost 8 bases, and 16 bases lay between the germline ends. The germline V gene has CDR1 DFQATT and CDR2 SNEGSKA (reference sequence). The CDR3 has 14 residues. CDR3 bases: TGCAGTGCTAGGCCGGACGGTGCGGGAGGGGAGCTGTTTTTT. Translating gives CSARPDGAGGELFF.

This chain links TRBV20-1 with TRBJ2-7; 10 bases agree with TRBD2. Losses at the gene ends were 3 bases for V and 4 bases for J; bases not matched to a gene: 9. The CDR3 loop spans 15 amino acids. CDR1 DFQATT and CDR2 SNEGSKA come from the germline V gene (reference sequence). The CDR3: CSASLSGRPIYEQYF. In nucleotides, the CDR3 is TGCAGTGCTAGCCTTAGCGGGAGGCCGATTTACGAGCAGTACTTC.

This clone was seen many times. J is TRBJ1-2 and V is TRBV25-1; D is ambiguous. The germline V gene encodes CDR1 MGHDK and CDR2 SYGVNS. Trimming took off 3 bases at V and 7 bases at J, with 12 bases between the two ends. This CDR3 region has 13 residues. The CDR3 spells CASSDGFYGGYTF. CDR3 DNA sequence: TGTGCCAGCAGTGACGGCTTTTACGGTGGCTACACCTTC.

The table lists this clone with many counts. The chain has TRBV20-1 and TRBJ2-2; 7 bases align to TRBD1. CDR1 and CDR2 from the germline V gene are DFQATT and SNEGSKA (reference sequence). V dropped 5 bases and J dropped 7; count of bases not matched to a gene: 13. This CDR3 spans 15 amino acids. The CDR3 DNA is TGCAGTGCTCGACGTGGGCCTGGACAGGACGGGGAGCTGTTTTTT. Translating gives CSARRGPGQDGELFF.

J is TRBJ2-1 and V is TRBV20-1; 7 bases line up with TRBD2. J gave up 0 bases and V 3 bases, and 2 bases lay outside the gene matches. The CDR3 contains 14 residues. Germline CDR1 and CDR2: DFQATT and SNEGSKA (reference sequence). The CDR3 protein is CSARGGSSYNEQFF. Written as DNA, the CDR3 is TGCAGTGCTAGGGGCGGGAGCTCCTACAATGAGCAGTTCTTC.

This clone was recorded many times. This rearrangement joins TRBV5-6 to TRBJ1-1; D not resolved. This CDR3 contains 13 residues. Germline V lookup: CDR1 SGHDT, CDR2 YYEEEE. V lost 0 bases, J lost 4 bases, and 7 bases lay in between. The CDR3, as DNA: TGTGCCAGCAGCTTGGGACTGGGCACTGAAGCTTTCTTT. Its protein product is CASSLGLGTEAFF.

The chain employs TRBV6-1 and TRBJ1-2; TRBD1 might be the D (6 bases). The germline CDR1 and CDR2 sequences are MNHNS and SASEGT. V shed 6 bases and J shed 1 base, with 9 bases lying between them. The CDR3 runs 13 residues. This chain's CDR3 is CASRQGFNYGYTF. Written as DNA, the CDR3 is TGTGCCAGCAGACAGGGATTTAACTATGGCTACACCTTC.

This clone was seen many times. Germline is not matched at one junction end, which may reflect a read error. V usage is TRBV5-6 and J usage is TRBJ2-7, with 10 positions matching TRBD2. CDR1 and CDR2 from the germline V gene are SGHDT and YYEEEE. There are 15 residues in the CDR3. CDR3 sequence reads: CAGSLRLAGLYEQYF. The CDR3 coding sequence is TGTGCCGGCAGCTTAAGACTAGCGGGCCTCTACGAGCAGTACTTC.

This clone was picked up a small number of times. The junction departs from the called germline gene at one end, perhaps through a read error. This chain uses TRBV6-1 with TRBJ2-2; D perhaps matches TRBD2 (7 bases). The V gene's germline CDR1 is MNHNS and CDR2 SASEGT. The CDR3 spans 17 residues. This chain's CDR3 is CASIGLSGGQNTVELFF. The CDR3 coding sequence is TGTGCCAGCATCGGGCTATCGGGAGGACAGAACACCGTGGAGCTGTTTTTT.

Many counts were recorded for this clone. This sample includes further DNA sequences coding for the same CDR3. The rearrangement uses TRBV27 and TRBJ1-6; perhaps TRBD1 as D (5 bases). The CDR3 contains 16 residues. CDR1 and CDR2 (germline): MNHEY, SMNVEV (reference sequence). Between the trimmed V and J ends, which lost 3 bases and 3 bases, there was a span of 12 bases. CDR3 sequence (DNA): TGTGCCAGCAGTTTTTCCGGGGGGGGCTATAATTCACCCCTCCACTTT. It translates to CASSFSGGGYNSPLHF.

This sequence joins TRBV4-1 and TRBJ1-1; D is ambiguous. V was cut by 3 bases and J by 8 bases, with 10 bases left in between. CDR1 MGHRA and CDR2 YSYEKL come from the germline V gene. This CDR3 is built from 12 residues. The CDR3 spells CASSQGMSEAFF. Written as DNA, the CDR3 is TGCGCCAGCAGCCAGGGAATGTCAGAAGCTTTCTTT.